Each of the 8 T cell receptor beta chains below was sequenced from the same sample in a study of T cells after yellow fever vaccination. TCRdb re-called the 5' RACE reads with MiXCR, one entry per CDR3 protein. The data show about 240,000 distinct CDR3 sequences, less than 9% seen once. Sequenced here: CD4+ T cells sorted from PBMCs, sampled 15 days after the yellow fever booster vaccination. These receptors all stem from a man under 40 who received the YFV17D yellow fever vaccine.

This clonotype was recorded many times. The chain's CDR3 is CARRAPSQETQYF. CDR3 nucleotides: TGTGCCCGACGCGCGCCCTCTCAAGAGACCCAGTACTTC. This rearrangement joins TRBV2 to TRBJ2-5; D gene unclear. The CDR3 is 13 amino acids. Trimming cost V 11 bases and J 2 bases, with 15 bases left between them. Looked up from germline, CDR1 is SNHLY and CDR2 is FYNNEI.

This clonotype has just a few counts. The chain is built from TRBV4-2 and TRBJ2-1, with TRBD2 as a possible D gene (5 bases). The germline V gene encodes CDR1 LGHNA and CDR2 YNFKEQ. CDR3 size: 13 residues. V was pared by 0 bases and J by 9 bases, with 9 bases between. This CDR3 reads CASSQERVGEQFF. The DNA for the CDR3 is TGTGCCAGCAGCCAAGAGCGGGTGGGTGAGCAGTTCTTC.

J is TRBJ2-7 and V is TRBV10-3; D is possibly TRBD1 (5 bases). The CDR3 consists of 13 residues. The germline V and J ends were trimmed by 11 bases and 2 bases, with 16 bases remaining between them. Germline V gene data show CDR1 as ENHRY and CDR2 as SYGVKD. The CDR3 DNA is TGTGCCTCCAGAGACAGTACAACCTACGAGCAGTACTTC. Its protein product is CASRDSTTYEQYF.

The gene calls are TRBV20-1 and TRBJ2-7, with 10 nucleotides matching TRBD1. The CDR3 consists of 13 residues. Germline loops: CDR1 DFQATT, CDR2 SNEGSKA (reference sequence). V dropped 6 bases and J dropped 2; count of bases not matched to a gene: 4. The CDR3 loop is CSAGTGVAYEQYF. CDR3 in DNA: TGCAGTGCAGGGACAGGGGTCGCCTACGAGCAGTACTTC.

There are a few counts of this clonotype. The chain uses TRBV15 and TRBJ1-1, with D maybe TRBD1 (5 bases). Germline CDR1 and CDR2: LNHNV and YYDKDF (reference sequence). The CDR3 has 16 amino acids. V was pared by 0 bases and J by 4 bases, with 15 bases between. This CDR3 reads CATSREPGWRGTEAFF. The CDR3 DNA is TGTGCCACCAGCAGAGAACCAGGGTGGCGGGGCACTGAAGCTTTCTTT.

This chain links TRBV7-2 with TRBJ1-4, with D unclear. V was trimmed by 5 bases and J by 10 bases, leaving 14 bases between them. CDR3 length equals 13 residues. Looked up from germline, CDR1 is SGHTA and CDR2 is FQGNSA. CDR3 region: CASSPTPGLKLFF. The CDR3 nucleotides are TGTGCCAGCAGCCCTACCCCGGGGTTAAAACTGTTTTTT.

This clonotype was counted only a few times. In DNA form, the CDR3 reads TGTGCCAGCAGCGTAGTTAGCGGGAGGGCCGGAGATACGCAGTATTTT. It codes for CASSVVSGRAGDTQYF. The chain has TRBV9 and TRBJ2-3, with TRBD2 matching 11 bases. The CDR3 has 16 residues. Germline CDR1 is SGDLS and CDR2 is YYNGEE. Trimming took 0 bases from V and 5 from J; bases not matched to a gene: 5.

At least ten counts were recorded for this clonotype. The CDR3 region has the DNA TGTGCCAGCAGCTCACCCTATAGCGGGAGGTACTACAAAAACATTCAGTACTTC. Its translation: CASSSPYSGRYYKNIQYF. The chain joins TRBV7-3 to TRBJ2-4, with 10 bases lining up with TRBD2. The germline V gene has CDR1 SGHTA and CDR2 FQGTGA. CDR3 size: 18 residues. The V and J ends lost 4 bases and 3 bases, in that order; junction bases with no gene match: 12. Full variable domain (rest looked up from reference TRBV7-3 and TRBJ2-4): GAGVSQTPSNKVTEKGKYVELRCDPISGHTALYWYRQSLGQGPEFLIYFQGTGAADDSGLPNDRFFAVRPEGSVSTLKIQRTERGDSAVYLCASSSPYSGRYYKNIQYFGAGTRLSVL.